This T cell receptor (beta chain) was sequenced in a study of T cell responses to AZD1222 COVID-19 vaccine. Study-wide results and limits: Donors were largely white British and mainly female; clonal diversity was possibly underestimated. Unmutated variant regions are reportedly targeted by nearly half of spike-specific TCRs. The breadth and depth of Spike-specific TCRs increased once two AZD1222 doses had been given. With dominance at 160-218 and 743-854, vaccine-associated CD4 TCRs spanned spike.

In regard to this clone: Antigen unknown.

V was clipped by 5 bases and J by 4 bases, with 15 bases between them. This CDR3 is built from 14 residues. CDR1 SNHLY and CDR2 FYNNEI come from the germline V gene. Some clones are missing from TCRdb's copy, which holds only in-frame ones; the method was immunoSEQ multiplex PCR. This table holds around 140,000 clones, around 94% found once. The input for sequencing was peripheral blood, taken after recovery from COVID-19. This sequence was found in an adult who had recovered from COVID-19. The rearrangement uses TRBV2 and TRBJ2-7; D gene unclear. The CDR3 DNA reads TGTGCCAGCAGTAGATCCTGGAGAAGTTACGAGCAGTACTTC. As protein: CASSRSWRSYEQYF.